These 13 T cell receptor beta chains share one sample of origin, sequenced in a study of regulatory T cells in long-lasting Graves disease. Time point of the sample: newly diagnosed GD, antithyroid drugs for less than 3 months. Generation of the TCR library employed RNA extracted from PBMCs. CDR3-region Arm-PCR and iRepertoire HTBI primers produced the TCR beta libraries. MiXCR, run by TCRdb on the multiplex PCR reads, gives a single entry per CDR3 protein. In the table there are 400,000 to 500,000 distinct CDR3 sequences, 14% to 15% of which are singletons. These sequences were also reported in another study, on T cells in Graves' hyperthyroidism and ophthalmopathy.

The specimen comprised peripheral blood mononuclear cells (PBMCs), sampled at new diagnosis, from a patient treated with antithyroid drugs. The receptors derive from a woman aged 25 to 39 with Graves disease.

This chain joins TRBV6-1 and TRBJ1-1; D is unclear. Looked up from germline, CDR1 is MNHNS and CDR2 is SASEGT. The CDR3 has 14 residues. Trimming removed 5 bases from V and 1 base from J, with 11 bases in between. DNA of the CDR3: TGTGCCAGCAGTACCACTGTCAGGAACACTGAAGCTTTCTTT. Amino acids: CASSTTVRNTEAFF.

V gene TRBV30 combines with J gene TRBJ1-2; 9 bases map to TRBD1. V was clipped by 4 bases and J by 6 bases; unmatched bases: 12. The CDR3 totals 15 residues. The germline V gene encodes CDR1 GTSNPN and CDR2 SVGIG (reference sequence). The CDR3 sequence: CAWTRITGGADGYTF. DNA for the CDR3: TGTGCCTGGACCCGAATAACAGGGGGCGCGGATGGCTACACCTTC.

This clonotype was seen more than once but under ten times. It may be a read error: a sequence one base away is much more abundant. This chain joins TRBV28 and TRBJ2-1, with TRBD2 matching over 11 bases. The J call may be in error: the DNA end matches TRBJ2-5 better. Germline V lookup: CDR1 MDHEN, CDR2 SYDVKM. The CDR3 has 18 amino acids. Here the CDR3 DNA reads TGTGCCAGCAGTCGGACTAGCGGGCGCAGCAGCTCCCAGGGGACCCAGTACTTC. This codes for CASSRTSGRSSSQGTQYF.

This clonotype was recorded many times. This chain connects TRBV6-1 to TRBJ1-1; 8 bases fit TRBD1. This CDR3 has 14 residues. Germline CDR1 is MNHNS and CDR2 is SASEGT. V dropped 3 bases and J dropped 4; count of bases not matched to a gene: 4. Here the CDR3 reads CASSDGRGLTEAFF. The CDR3 DNA sequence: TGTGCCAGCAGTGATGGCAGGGGGCTCACTGAAGCTTTCTTT.

This chain links TRBV15 with TRBJ2-6; D may be TRBD1 (6 bases). This CDR3 region has 16 residues. The V gene lost 2 bases and the J gene lost 3 bases, with 11 bases spanning the gap. Germline CDR1 is LNHNV and CDR2 is YYDKDF (reference sequence). CDR3 in amino acids: CATSRKTGSGANVLTF. CDR3 DNA sequence: TGTGCCACCAGCAGAAAAACAGGGAGTGGGGCCAACGTCCTGACTTTC. Drawing the rest from reference TRBV15 and TRBJ2-6, the complete variable domain is DAMVIQNPRYQVTQFGKPVTLSCSQTLNHNVMYWYQQKSSQAPKLLFHYYDKDFNNEADTPDNFQSRRPNTSFCFLDIRSPGLGDTAMYLCATSRKTGSGANVLTFGAGSRLTVL.

This clonotype was found many times. The chain uses TRBV3-1 and TRBJ2-5; 11 bases are a match to TRBD2. CDR3 size: 15 residues. Germline V lookup: CDR1 LGHDT, CDR2 YNNKEL (reference sequence). V trimming: 4 bases; J trimming: 5 bases; junction bases outside the gene matches: 6. CDR3 bases: TGTGCCAGCAGCCTACCGGGACTAGCGGTGGAGACCCAGTACTTC. It translates to CASSLPGLAVETQYF.

This clonotype appeared many times. The chain combines TRBV12-3 or TRBV12-4 with TRBJ2-1; 7 nucleotides match TRBD2. After removal of 6 bases from V and 10 bases from J, the junction contained 6 bases not matched to a gene. The CDR3 totals 12 residues. Here the CDR3 reads CASRPGGWEQFF. The CDR3 nucleotides read TGTGCCAGCAGACCGGGAGGTTGGGAGCAGTTCTTC.

This clonotype was recorded at least ten times. The rearrangement joins TRBV13 to TRBJ1-1; the D is unclear. Looked up from germline, CDR1 is PRHDT and CDR2 is FYEKMQ (reference sequence). The CDR3 length is 15 residues. V dropped 3 bases and J dropped 1 base, with 12 bases sitting between them. The CDR3: CASSFYSGRNTEAFF. The CDR3 DNA reads TGTGCCAGCAGCTTCTACTCCGGGAGGAACACTGAAGCTTTCTTT.

This clonotype was detected ten times or more. The chain couples TRBV6-1 to TRBJ2-5, with 9 bases that match TRBD2. CDR1 and CDR2 from the germline V gene are MNHNS and SASEGT. This CDR3 comprises 14 residues. J gave up 5 bases and V 6 bases, and 7 bases lay outside the gene matches. The CDR3, as DNA: TGTGCCAGCAGATTAGCGGGAGCGAGGGAGACCCAGTACTTC. It specifies CASRLAGARETQYF.

The chain couples TRBV6-5 to TRBJ1-2; no firm D call. Between the trimmed V and J ends, which lost 3 bases and 6 bases, there was a span of 17 bases. CDR3 length equals 15 residues. Germline CDR1 MNHEY, CDR2 SVGAGI. This CDR3 reads CASSYSGARTHGYTF. The CDR3 nucleotides are TGTGCCAGCAGTTATTCCGGCGCCAGGACGCATGGCTACACCTTC.

This clonotype showed up many times. This chain links TRBV7-6 with TRBJ2-1, with D perhaps TRBD1 or TRBD2 (6 bases each). V shed 1 base and J shed 4 bases, with 20 bases lying between them. CDR3 size: 18 residues. Germline V lookup: CDR1 SGHVS, CDR2 FNYEAQ. CDR3: CASSLGGGRGDPYNEQFF. CDR3 sequence (DNA): TGTGCCAGCAGCTTAGGAGGAGGTAGGGGGGATCCATACAATGAGCAGTTCTTC.

In this sample, this clonotype turned up many times. This sequence joins TRBV18 and TRBJ1-6; D remains ambiguous. Trimming removed 3 bases at V and 7 bases at J, with 10 bases between. From germline, CDR1 is KGHSH and CDR2 LQKENI. CDR3 length: 14 amino acids. In nucleotides, the CDR3 is TGTGCCAGCTCACCGAGCCAGGAAAATTCACCCCTCCACTTT. Its translation: CASSPSQENSPLHF.

This clonotype turned up a few times. V gene TRBV7-6 combines with J gene TRBJ2-7; 14 positions match TRBD2. The CDR3 length is 16 residues. V was clipped by 4 bases and J by 4 bases; unmatched bases: 6. Per the germline V gene, CDR1 is SGHVS and CDR2 is FNYEAQ. CDR3 nucleotides: TGTGCCAGCAGCTCCGATGGGACTAGCGGGAGATACGAGCAGTACTTC. This translates into CASSSDGTSGRYEQYF.